This section outlines one T cell receptor (beta chain) sequence together with its context. Its antigen remains unidentified. The authors extracted RNA and reverse transcribed it into cDNA as the sequencing template. Some clones are missing from TCRdb's copy, which holds only in-frame ones; the method was immunoSEQ multiplex PCR. The sample lists roughly 180,000 clones; more than 55% were seen once. The sample comes from a study of CD8+ T cells in alopecia areata. As for the study in general: Tofacitinib ran 6 to 18 months, followed by 6 months off drug.

Treatment given: oral pan-JAK inhibitor, 5-10 mg twice daily. Trimming cost V 2 bases and J 5 bases, with 10 bases left between them. The germline CDR1 and CDR2 sequences are SGHTA and FQGNSA. The CDR3 has 15 residues. Whole-study findings and limits: Higher clonality and more expanded CD8+ clones appeared in lesional than normal scalp.

Here the sequenced sample was CD4+ T cells sorted from blood, taken at week 4, from a patient treated with tofacitinib. The source of this sequence is a human donor with alopecia areata. The gene calls are TRBV7-2 and TRBJ2-6, with D possibly being TRBD2 (6 bases). CDR3 in amino acids: CASSLWRDRANVLTF. In DNA form, the CDR3 reads TGTGCCAGCAGCTTATGGAGGGATAGGGCCAACGTCCTGACTTTC.